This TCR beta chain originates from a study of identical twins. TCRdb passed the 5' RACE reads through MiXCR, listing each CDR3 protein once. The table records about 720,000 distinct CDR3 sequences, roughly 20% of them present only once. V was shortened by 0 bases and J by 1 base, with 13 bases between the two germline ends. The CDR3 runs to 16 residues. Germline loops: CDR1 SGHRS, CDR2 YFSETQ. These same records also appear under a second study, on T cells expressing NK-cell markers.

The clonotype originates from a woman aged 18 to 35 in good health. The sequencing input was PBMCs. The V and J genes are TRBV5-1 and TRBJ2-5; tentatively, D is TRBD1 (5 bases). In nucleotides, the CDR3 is TGCGCCAGCAGCTTGGCGGCAGGGCCACCCCAAGAGACCCAGTACTTC. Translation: CASSLAAGPPQETQYF.